The following is a TCR beta chain sequence with its context. This clone was recorded a few times. It has no known antigen specificity. Per-nucleotide qualities are absent, and no much larger clonotype sits a single base away. Donors formed part of the validation cohort, which comprised about 130 subjects and was distinct from the first cohort of under 750 subjects. This sample was included in a study of cytomegalovirus exposure and HLA in healthy donors (dated by TCRdb to about 2017). Study-level background: The roughly 670 repertoires of the first cohort and the 120 or so validation repertoires were produced on the same platform, according to a later analysis. Besides the first cohort of around 670 subjects, a separate validation cohort made up of over a hundred different subjects was used. The study was designed to test whether signatures of past pathogen exposure could be identified by cataloging public T cell receptors. To predict cytomegalovirus infection status, the study brought together high-throughput TCR immunosequencing, statistical association of individual TCRs with disease status, and machine learning. Results and caveats for the whole study, not just this receptor: Cytomegalovirus status was reported to be diagnosed by the classifier with high specificity and sensitivity in both the original and validation cohorts. It was suggested by the authors that the approach could potentially be generalized to other disease states and immunological phenotypes. A total of fewer than 200 TCR beta chains were listed by the study as associated with cytomegalovirus. Subsequent analysis determined that TCRs grouped into clusters in the first cohort also showed a tendency toward co-occurrence across the roughly 110 validation repertoires, and approximately 94% of cluster scores exceeded 0. A later analysis lacked HLA typing for the validation cohort, so it scored co-occurrence in that cohort across all 110 or so repertoires. Most TCR sequences were seen in very few donors, while some public TCRs were found in many individuals. In vitro tests confirmed that three of the cytomegalovirus-associated TCR beta chains recognize cytomegalovirus antigens.

CDR1 MNHEY and CDR2 SVGAGI are derived from the germline V gene. V loses 4 bases of germline sequence and J loses 3 bases, and the interval between the two ends is 9 bases. The cysteine opens and the phenylalanine closes a CDR3 of 13 amino acids. The DNA shown is the 39-base CDR3, in frame from base 1. The library was obtained by the immunoSEQ multiplex PCR assay. The original methods were these. A statistical classification framework was built to diagnose cytomegalovirus status from the catalog of TCR beta chain sequences. The table was pulled from immuneACCESS by TCRdb, which kept in-frame rearrangements only. Such tables lose some clones; where checked, under half of the loss comes from unresolved V genes, and the rest has no known cause. That table supplies the V and J calls and clone size; D and trimming were determined from the DNA. A total of about 73,000 clones appear in this sample, approximately 90% of them only once. In total, the top ten clones hold approximately 4.2% of the sample.

The sample taken for sequencing was PBMCs. The origin of this receptor is a woman aged 18-29 years in good health and CMV-seropositive. The chain uses TRBV6-5 and TRBJ2-5, with no reliable assignment of the D segment. The CDR3 region: CASSSVPEETQYF. The DNA is TGTGCCAGCAGTTCAGTCCCCGAAGAGACCCAGTACTTC.